The present entry profiles one T cell receptor beta chain with its context. Its cognate antigen has yet to be identified. No much larger clone is present one base from it, and per-base qualities are unavailable. The germline V and J ends show losses of 5 bases and 2 bases respectively, and no gene match explains 3 bases of the junction. CDR1 MNHEY and CDR2 SVGEGT are derived from the germline V gene. The CDR3 covers 15 residues, taking in both the cysteine and the phenylalanine. Just CDR3 DNA is preserved here, 45 bases in frame from base 1. These data originate in a study of early T cells in non-severe SARS-CoV-2 infection (dated by TCRdb to the early 2020s). Some background on the complete study: Bulk RNA from unsorted whole blood was used for TCR sequencing, so alpha and beta chains could not be paired.

Overall results and qualifications from the work: Matching against VDJdb was skewed toward anti-spike CD8 responses, likely underestimated virus-specific expansions, and missed private and CD4 specificities.

A case-control design nested within a healthcare worker cohort in London, UK, was used, with weekly nasopharyngeal swab PCR tests and blood sampling performed. Between 23 and 31 March 2020, the week of the UK lockdown, healthcare workers were enrolled and then followed up weekly for as long as 16 weeks. Library preparation was by 5' RACE. Reads for this sample came from a NextSeq 500. The TCR library protocol attached unique molecular identifiers to individual cDNA molecules to correct for sequencing error and PCR bias. Sequencing covered both TCR alpha and beta chains, and within each sample the abundances of alpha and beta sequences were tightly co-correlated. In the source study's methods: Decombinator V4 was used to annotate TCR sequences for V gene, J gene and CDR3. Expanded TCRs were defined as changing significantly between any two time points under a Poisson model with p below 0.0001. Abundances of TCRs were expressed as counts per million after normalisation to the total number of TCRs sequenced in each sample. MAIT TCRs were defined by TRAV1-2 paired with TRAJ12, TRAJ20 or TRAJ33, and iNKT TCRs by TRAV10 paired with TRAJ18. VDJdb, accessed on 1 November 2021, was searched for TCRs annotated for CMV, EBV and SARS-CoV-2, and TCRs annotated for more than one antigen were excluded. TCRdb reprocessed the public reads (quality trimming at Q25 with fastp, clone calling with MiXCR) and kept in-frame beta chains. Entries are consolidated by CDR3 protein sequence, retaining the most common genes and DNA. It is TCRdb's table, rather than the study itself, that gives the V and J calls and clone size. Here the sample has about 70,000 distinct CDR3 sequences; about 11% occur a single time. The ten largest clonotypes hold about 4.8% of the sample.

The chain links TRBV6-2 or TRBV6-3 with TRBJ2-5; TRBD2 agrees with 12 junctional bases. Sequences were obtained from whole blood. The receptor was isolated from an adult who was a healthcare worker with PCR-confirmed SARS-CoV-2 infection or an uninfected control (not recorded which). The CDR3 in this case is CASSRLAGAQETQYF. The bases read TGTGCCAGCAGTCGACTAGCGGGGGCTCAAGAGACCCAGTACTTC.